This entry lists 14 T cell receptor beta chains sequenced from one sample in a study of early T cells in non-severe SARS-CoV-2 infection (dated by TCRdb to the early 2020s). The library was built by means of 5' RACE. The sample was run on a NextSeq 500. The public reads were quality trimmed at Q25 with fastp and then assembled into clones with MiXCR by TCRdb, keeping productive beta chains. CDR3 protein duplicates are merged, each entry listing the most common genes and DNA. Present in this sample are around 75,000 distinct CDR3 sequences, 9.5% of which were seen just once. The top ten constitute 5.9% of the sample. Sequencing used whole blood. Receptors originate from an adult who was a healthcare worker with PCR-confirmed SARS-CoV-2 infection or an uninfected control (not recorded which).

The sample holds many counts of this clonotype. This chain connects TRBV4-3 to TRBJ2-1; D is possibly TRBD2 (6 bases). The CDR3 consists of 17 residues. The germline V gene has CDR1 LGHNA and CDR2 YSLEER. Trimming pared 1 base from V and 5 bases from J, leaving 18 bases between. CDR3 DNA sequence: TGCGCCAGCAGCCAAGGCCCCGGCGGGACGAGCGACAATGAGCAGTTCTTC. This gives the protein CASSQGPGGTSDNEQFF.

There are many counts of this clonotype. V usage is TRBV7-2 and J usage is TRBJ1-2, with D unclear. The CDR3 runs 13 residues. V gave up 1 base and J gave up 0 bases, with 3 bases separating them. The germline V gene encodes CDR1 SGHTA and CDR2 FQGNSA. For the CDR3, the DNA is TGTGCCAGCAGCTTAGGGCCTAACTATGGCTACACCTTC. It codes for CASSLGPNYGYTF.

This clonotype came up many times. This sequence joins TRBV7-2 and TRBJ1-5; 9 bases map to TRBD1. Germline-derived CDR1 and CDR2 are SGHTA and FQGNSA. Germline trimming cut 5 bases from V and 7 bases from J; bases unmatched to any gene: 6. The CDR3 length is 14 residues. This CDR3 reads CASSRGTGKQPQHF. CDR3 in DNA: TGTGCCAGCAGCCGGGGGACAGGGAAGCAGCCCCAGCATTTT.

This clonotype has more than one count but fewer than ten. The gene calls are TRBV4-2 and TRBJ1-1; maybe TRBD1 (6 bases). This CDR3 spans 13 amino acids. The V gene lost 8 bases and the J gene lost 3 bases, with 13 bases spanning the gap. Germline CDR1 reads LGHNA; CDR2 reads YNFKEQ. The CDR3 here is CASSRRGDTEAFF. The CDR3 DNA sequence: TGTGCCAGCTCTAGGAGGGGGGACACTGAAGCTTTCTTT.

The V gene is TRBV29-1, the J gene TRBJ2-5; tentative D call: TRBD1 (5 bases). The germline V and J ends were trimmed by 0 bases and 5 bases, with 10 bases remaining between them. The CDR3 loop spans 13 amino acids. The germline V gene encodes CDR1 SQVTM and CDR2 ANQGSEA. CDR3 protein: CSVEDLRDETQYF. The CDR3 DNA sequence: TGCAGCGTTGAAGATCTCAGGGATGAGACCCAGTACTTC.

This clonotype has ten or more counts. The gene calls are TRBV2 and TRBJ1-4, with D perhaps matching TRBD1 (6 bases). Looked up from germline, CDR1 is SNHLY and CDR2 is FYNNEI. Trimming took 6 bases from V and 8 from J, leaving 16 bases between them. This CDR3 is built from 14 residues. The CDR3 spells CASRPGTRGEKLFF. CDR3 sequence (DNA): TGTGCCAGCAGGCCCGGGACAAGAGGAGAAAAACTGTTTTTT.

The rearrangement links TRBV5-1 to TRBJ2-6, with 8 bases aligning to TRBD1. Unmatched junction bases numbered 5, after V lost 4 bases and J lost 8 bases. CDR1 and CDR2 from the germline V gene are SGHRS and YFSETQ. CDR3 length: 14 amino acids. The DNA for the CDR3 is TGCGCCAGCAGCCCAGGGACAGGCCCCAACGTCCTGACTTTC. This encodes CASSPGTGPNVLTF.

The sample holds many counts of this clonotype. The genes are TRBV14 and TRBJ1-1; weak D call: TRBD1 (6 bases). V was clipped by 4 bases and J by 4 bases, with 16 bases between them. CDR1 and CDR2 (germline): SGHDN, FVKESK. The CDR3 spans 15 residues. The CDR3 region has the DNA TGTGCCAGCAGCCCTCCAGTCTGGGGGCCCACTGAAGCTTTCTTT. Protein: CASSPPVWGPTEAFF.

V and J are TRBV3-1 and TRBJ1-1; D unresolved. The CDR3 has 11 residues. Germline V gives CDR1 LGHDT, CDR2 YNNKEL (reference sequence). The V end lost 5 bases, the J end lost 10 bases, and 11 bases lay between the germline ends. This chain's CDR3 is CASSEWGAAFF. The CDR3 nucleotides read TGTGCCAGCAGCGAATGGGGAGCAGCTTTCTTT.

This clonotype was counted between two and nine times. This chain uses TRBV30 with TRBJ2-3; 7 nucleotides match TRBD2. V gave up 3 bases and J gave up 3 bases; unmatched junction bases: 3. The CDR3 contains 13 residues. Germline V lookup: CDR1 GTSNPN, CDR2 SVGIG (reference sequence). This CDR3 is CAWSPGGTDTQYF. The CDR3 nucleotides are TGTGCCTGGAGCCCCGGGGGGACAGATACGCAGTATTTT.

This clonotype was picked up a small number of times. The chain has TRBV7-2 and TRBJ2-7; 8 bases are a match to TRBD2. This CDR3 comprises 15 residues. V gave up 4 bases and J gave up 5 bases; unmatched junction bases: 10. Per germline, CDR1 SGHTA and CDR2 FQGNSA. CDR3 sequence reads: CASSYPGTRLHEQYF. The CDR3 nucleotides are TGTGCCAGCAGCTACCCCGGGACTAGACTGCACGAGCAGTACTTC.

This clonotype appeared many times. The rearrangement uses TRBV5-8 and TRBJ2-7; TRBD1 might be the D (6 bases). With 4 bases removed from V and 3 bases from J, the gap between germline ends came to 17 bases. There are 15 residues in the CDR3. The germline gives CDR1 SGHTS, CDR2 YDEGEE. CDR3 nucleotide sequence: TGTGCCAGCAGCACCGCCTGGACAGCCATCTACGAGCAGTACTTC. Amino acids: CASSTAWTAIYEQYF.

This clonotype was counted many times. DNA of the CDR3: TGCAGTGCTAGAGATCCCCAAGCCAATGAGCAGTTCTTC. Protein sequence: CSARDPQANEQFF. The genes are TRBV20-1 and TRBJ2-1; no reliable D call. Germline values: CDR1 DFQATT, CDR2 SNEGSKA (reference sequence). CDR3 length: 13 residues. V gave up 0 bases and J gave up 6 bases, with 9 bases separating them.

V gene TRBV11-2 combines with J gene TRBJ2-2; 13 bases match TRBD2. The CDR3 consists of 16 residues. Germline CDR1 and CDR2: SGHAT and FQNNGV. V was clipped by 5 bases and J by 6 bases; unmatched bases: 6. The CDR3 loop reads CASSIPTSGRAGELFF. CDR3 in DNA: TGTGCCAGCAGCATCCCCACTAGCGGGAGGGCCGGGGAGCTGTTTTTT.